This T cell receptor (beta chain) was observed in a study of blood T cell repertoires in COVID-19 (TCRdb year 2020). As for the study more broadly: Collaborator samples came from the United States, Italy and Spain and covered acute and convalescent phases of COVID-19. The repertoires were released in a freely available public database intended as a resource for research on the immune response to SARS-CoV-2. Where available, HLA class I and class II types were taken from metadata supplied by the sample provider and were not determined by assay-based typing. The material from the prospective study consisted of cDNA or gDNA derived from T cells, B-cell-depleted T cells, or PBMCs. Deeply sampled blood TCRbeta repertoires from subjects exposed to, actively infected with, or recovered from COVID-19 were included in the dataset. Samples came from the ongoing ImmuneRACE study (first 160 participants) plus 1,254 subjects from 6 global collaborators. Sample metadata almost always included a de-identified subject ID, COVID-19 status, age in years and sex. The research as a whole found: The quantity of clinical and demographic metadata differed by source and by participant and was supplied without curation.

The immunoSEQ Assay, a bias-controlled multiplex PCR, was used to amplify TCRbeta CDR3 regions from genomic DNA. The authors processed their data as follows. Within the assay, amplification of reference gene primers was used to estimate how many nucleated cells each sample contained. To quantify the absolute abundance of each unique TCRbeta CDR3 rearrangement, sequence reads were collapsed and filtered. Productive Simpson clonality was computed per sample as the square root of Simpson's diversity index over productive rearrangements. Drawn from immuneACCESS, this table holds only the in-frame rearrangements with V and J called that TCRdb kept. Clones are partly lost; checked studies trace under half to an unresolved V gene and leave the rest unexplained. V, J and clone size were drawn from that table, and D and trimming were deduced from the DNA. This sample has 89,000 or so clones in its table, and approximately 88% of those were observed once. The ten largest clones add up to around 2.8% of the sample.

Notes on this clone: Its antigen remains undetermined. Base qualities are not at hand, and no much larger clone is one base apart.

One collaborating source in Seattle enrolled patients during active infection and followed them longitudinally through the course of disease. Whole blood was collected in K2EDTA tubes by collaborating institutions according to the institutions' own protocols. Collaborator samples were shipped for TCRbeta analysis as frozen whole blood, isolated PBMCs, or DNA extracted from either sample type. The germline V gene (reference sequence) provides CDR1 SGHAT and CDR2 FQDESV. V is clipped by 5 bases and J by 6 bases, and the sequence between their germline boundaries is 9 bases long. There are 12 amino acids in the CDR3, from cysteine to phenylalanine inclusive. Of all the DNA, just the CDR3 is kept, 36 bases in frame from base 1.

The receptor comes from a man between 50 and 59 years old with COVID-19, enrolled during active disease. Recombination linked TRBV11-1 to TRBJ2-3; the D segment could be TRBD1, given 6 matching bases. The sequenced material came from peripheral blood. The sequenced DNA is TGTGCCAGCAGCATTGACAGGGATACGCAGTATTTT. Its protein product is CASSIDRDTQYF. With the rest looked up from the reference TRBV11-1 and TRBJ2-3 genes rather than sequenced, the full variable domain is EAEVAQSPRYKITEKSQAVAFWCDPISGHATLYWYRQILGQGPELLVQFQDESVVDDSQLPKDRFSAERLKGVDSTLKIQPAELGDSAMYLCASSIDRDTQYFGPGTRLTVL.